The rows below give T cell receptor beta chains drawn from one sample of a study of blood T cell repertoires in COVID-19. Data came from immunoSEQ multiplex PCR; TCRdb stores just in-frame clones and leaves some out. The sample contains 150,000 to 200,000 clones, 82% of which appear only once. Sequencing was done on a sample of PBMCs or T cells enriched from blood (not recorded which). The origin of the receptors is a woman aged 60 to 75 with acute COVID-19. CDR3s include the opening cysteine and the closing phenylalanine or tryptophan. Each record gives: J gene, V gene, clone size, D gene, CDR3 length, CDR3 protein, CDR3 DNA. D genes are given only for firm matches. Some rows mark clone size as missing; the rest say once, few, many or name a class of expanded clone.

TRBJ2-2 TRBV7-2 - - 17 CASSFQPVSSGTGELFF TGTGCCAGCAGCTTCCAGCCCGTTTCGTCGGGCACCGGGGAGCTGTTTTTT
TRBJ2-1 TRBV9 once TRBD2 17 CASSVGSKAGGPYEQFF TGTGCCAGCAGCGTAGGGTCTAAAGCGGGAGGGCCCTATGAGCAGTTCTTC
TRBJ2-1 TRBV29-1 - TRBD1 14 CSASRRGLSNEQFF TGCAGCGCTTCCCGCAGGGGGCTGTCCAATGAGCAGTTCTTC
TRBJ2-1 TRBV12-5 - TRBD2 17 CASGPTTGLAGYNEQFF TGTGCTAGTGGTCCTACGACGGGACTAGCGGGGTACAATGAGCAGTTCTTC
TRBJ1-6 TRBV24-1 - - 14 CATSGRQPNSPLHF TGTGCCACCAGTGGGCGGCAGCCTAATTCACCCCTCCACTTT
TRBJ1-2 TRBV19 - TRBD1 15 CASSTGQGANYGYTF TGTGCCAGTAGTACGGGACAGGGGGCAAACTATGGCTACACCTTC
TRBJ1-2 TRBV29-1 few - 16 CSVGSRGNVGNYGYTF TGCAGCGTTGGTTCCAGGGGAAATGTCGGCAACTATGGCTACACCTTC
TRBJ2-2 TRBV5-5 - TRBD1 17 CASTFSPGQGNTGELFF TGTGCCAGCACCTTCTCCCCTGGACAGGGCAACACCGGGGAGCTGTTTTTT
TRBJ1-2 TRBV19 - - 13 CASSTTANYGYTF TGTGCCAGTAGTACGACAGCTAACTATGGCTACACCTTC
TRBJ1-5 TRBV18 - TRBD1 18 CASSPRTGGVGSNQPQHF TGTGCCAGCTCACCCCGGACAGGGGGCGTGGGAAGCAATCAGCCCCAGCATTTT
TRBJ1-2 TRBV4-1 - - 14 CASSQVRGLYGYTF TGCGCCAGCAGCCAAGTCAGGGGCCTCTATGGCTACACCTTC
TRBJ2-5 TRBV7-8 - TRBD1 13 CASSPPGGETQYF TGTGCCAGCAGCCCACCAGGGGGAGAGACCCAGTACTTC
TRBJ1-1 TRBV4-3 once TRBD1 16 CASSQPGGGGVTEAFF TGCGCCAGCAGCCAACCTGGCGGAGGGGGCGTCACTGAAGCTTTCTTT
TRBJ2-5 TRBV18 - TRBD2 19 CASSPREPLLAGGQETQYF TGTGCCAGCTCACCACGCGAGCCTCTCCTAGCGGGGGGGCAAGAGACCCAGTACTTC
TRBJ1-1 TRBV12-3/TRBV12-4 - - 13 CASSFVMNTEAFF TGTGCCAGCAGTTTCGTTATGAACACTGAAGCTTTCTTT
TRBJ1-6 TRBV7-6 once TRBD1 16 CASSLVGQGSDSPLHF TGTGCCAGCAGCTTAGTAGGACAGGGGAGTGATTCACCCCTCCACTTT